These 11 T cell receptor beta chains share one sample of origin, sequenced in a study of regulatory T cells in long-lasting Graves disease (dated by TCRdb to the early 2020s). The library relied on multiplex PCR. The reads were generated on an Illumina HiSeq 4000. TCR beta libraries were built with iRepertoire HTBI primers and Arm-PCR amplification of CDR3 regions. The public reads were run again by TCRdb, first through fastp at Q25 and then through MiXCR, and only productive beta chains were kept. Entries that share a CDR3 protein sequence are merged under the most common genes and DNA. The sample includes roughly 500,000 distinct CDR3 sequences, with 13% to 15% observed a single time. The ten largest account for roughly 18% of the sample. The time point label, read with the paper, signifies: newly diagnosed GD, antithyroid drugs for less than 3 months. For both TCR sequencing and RNA sequencing, RNA was extracted from PBMCs using TRIzol.

The same data also went into a second study, on T cells in Graves' hyperthyroidism and ophthalmopathy.

Sequencing was performed on peripheral blood mononuclear cells (PBMCs), taken at new diagnosis, from a patient treated with antithyroid drugs. Receptors were obtained from a woman aged 50 to 65 with Graves disease. Donor details come from another sample of the same person, matched by shared clones.

With respect to this clonotype: Being one base from a much bigger clone, this may be a read error. The V and J genes are TRBV7-8 and TRBJ2-7; TRBD2 matches 8 bases. The germline V gene has CDR1 SGHVS and CDR2 FQNEAQ. The CDR3 contains 18 residues. The CDR3, as DNA: TGTACCAGCAGCCCCCGTATGGCTAGCGGGCCGACATCCTACGAGCAGTACTTC. This translates into CTSSPRMASGPTSYEQYF.

J is TRBJ1-1 and V is TRBV5-1; TRBD1 might be the D (5 bases). The V end was cut by 4 bases, the J end by 1 base, with 11 bases between. The germline CDR1 and CDR2 sequences are SGHRS and YFSETQ. The CDR3 length is 14 residues. The CDR3 region has the DNA TGCGCCAGCAGCCACGGTGGGGGGAACACTGAAGCTTTCTTT. It yields the protein CASSHGGGNTEAFF.

Notes on this clonotype: Only one base separates this from a far larger clonotype, so it likely reflects a read error. The chain couples TRBV20-1 to TRBJ2-1, with TRBD1 as a possible D gene (6 bases). V was pared by 0 bases and J by 10 bases, with 16 bases between. CDR1 and CDR2 from the germline V gene are DFQATT and SNEGSKA (reference sequence). The CDR3 contains 14 residues. The CDR3 bases are TGCAGTGCTAGAGATTGGACAGTGACCTACGAGCAGTTCTTC. Translating it yields CSARDWTVTYEQFF.

This clonotype was picked up a small number of times. The chain has TRBV2 and TRBJ2-7; 8 nucleotides match TRBD1. Germline V gene sequence: CDR1 SNHLY, CDR2 FYNNEI. The junction had 7 bases not matched to a gene; V was cut back by 6 bases and J by 6 bases. This CDR3 is 13 amino acids long. The CDR3 DNA follows: TGTGCCAGCAGCGGGGACAGGCCCTCCGAGCAGTACTTC. As protein: CASSGDRPSEQYF.

This clonotype was observed many times. This sequence joins TRBV28 and TRBJ1-2; possibly TRBD1 for D (5 bases). Germline-derived CDR1 and CDR2 are MDHEN and SYDVKM. The CDR3 extends over 13 amino acids. Trimming left V 2 bases short and J 7 bases short, with 11 bases between. The CDR3 sequence is CASSLQSGPGYTF. The CDR3 nucleotides read TGTGCCAGCAGTTTACAATCAGGGCCTGGCTACACCTTC.

This clonotype was seen at least ten times. The chain recombines TRBV20-1 with TRBJ1-1; D is unresolved. Germline V CDR1 and CDR2: DFQATT, SNEGSKA (reference sequence). V lost 0 bases and J lost 7, with 9 bases in between. The CDR3 has 12 amino acids. Here the CDR3 reads CSARDSPGEAFF. DNA of the CDR3: TGCAGTGCTAGAGACAGTCCCGGTGAAGCTTTCTTT.

CDR3 nucleotide sequence: TGTGCCAGCAGCCCAACGCGGGGGGGACAGGGAGGGCACGAGCAGTACTTC. This codes for CASSPTRGGQGGHEQYF. The chain is built from TRBV9 and TRBJ2-7; D possibly matches TRBD1 or TRBD2 (9 bases each). The CDR3 covers 17 residues. Germline CDR1 SGDLS, CDR2 YYNGEE. V lost 4 bases and J lost 5, with 25 bases in between.

V is TRBV6-2 or TRBV6-3 and J is TRBJ2-1; TRBD2 agrees at 8 bases. The germline gives CDR1 MNHEY, CDR2 SVGEGT. CDR3 length: 16 amino acids. J gave up 6 bases and V 6 bases, and 13 bases lay outside the gene matches. The CDR3 DNA follows: TGTGCCAGCAGAGACCGAGCGGGAGCCTGGAGCAATGAGCAGTTCTTC. Residues: CASRDRAGAWSNEQFF.

This clonotype has ten or more counts. V is TRBV20-1 and J is TRBJ2-7; D perhaps matches TRBD2 (6 bases). The CDR3 has 14 amino acids. V lost 4 bases and J lost 0, with 13 bases in between. Germline loops: CDR1 DFQATT, CDR2 SNEGSKA (reference sequence). The CDR3 DNA reads as TGCAGTGCTATGAAGGCGGGAAGCTCCTACGAGCAGTACTTC. It codes for CSAMKAGSSYEQYF.

This clonotype was seen only a few times. The J gene is TRBJ2-7, the V gene TRBV28, with D perhaps matching TRBD1 or TRBD2 (5 bases each). V lost 6 bases to trimming and J lost 11 bases, with 14 bases between them. The germline CDR1 and CDR2 sequences are MDHEN and SYDVKM. The length of the CDR3 is 11 residues. CDR3 protein: CASSQGRREYF. The CDR3 DNA reads as TGTGCCAGCAGCCAGGGACGACGGGAGTACTTC.

This clonotype was detected many times. The chain joins TRBV12-3 or TRBV12-4 to TRBJ1-5; the D is unclear. The CDR3 covers 17 residues. Trimming took off 2 bases at V and 0 bases at J, with 14 bases between the two ends. CDR3 sequence: CASSLRLGQYSNQPQHF. The CDR3 DNA follows: TGTGCCAGCAGTTTACGTTTAGGGCAGTATAGCAATCAGCCCCAGCATTTT.